This entry lists 9 T cell receptor beta chains sequenced from one sample in a study of long-term antiretroviral therapy in people with HIV. The assay used was immunoSEQ (version v3.0), run at survey level. Libraries were prepared by immunoSEQ multiplex PCR; TCRdb keeps only in-frame clonotypes and omits some of them. The table includes 30,000 to 35,000 clones, approximately 75% detected once. The sequencing here drew on unsorted PBMCs, taken 3 years after starting antiretroviral therapy. These receptors all stem from a man between 45 and 60 years old with HIV.

J is TRBJ2-5 and V is TRBV7-2, with D perhaps given as TRBD1 or TRBD2 (5 bases each). Per germline, CDR1 SGHTA and CDR2 FQGNSA. Trimming took off 8 bases at V and 1 base at J, with 8 bases between the two ends. The CDR3 has 12 amino acids. The CDR3, as DNA: TGTGCCAGCGGGGGAGCCCAAGAGACCCAGTACTTC. This translates into CASGGAQETQYF. Filled out from reference TRBV7-2 and TRBJ2-5, the complete variable domain reads GAGVSQSPSNKVTEKGKDVELRCDPISGHTALYWYRQSLGQGLEFLIYFQGNSAPDKSGLPSDRFSAERTGGSVSTLTIQRTQQEDSAVYLCASGGAQETQYFGPGTRLLVL.

This chain links TRBV18 with TRBJ1-1; D remains unclear. V lost 1 base to trimming and J lost 1 base, with 7 bases between them. Germline V gives CDR1 KGHSH, CDR2 LQKENI. The CDR3 has 14 amino acids. CDR3 residues: CASSPREGNTEAFF. The CDR3 region has the DNA TGTGCCAGCTCACCACGAGAGGGGAACACTGAAGCTTTCTTT.

The chain employs TRBV13 and TRBJ2-7; D might be TRBD1 or TRBD2, each matching 5 bases. The V and J ends lost 4 bases and 6 bases respectively, with 10 bases between them. The CDR3 sequence is 12 residues long. Germline assignment: CDR1 PRHDT and CDR2 FYEKMQ (reference sequence). The CDR3 DNA reads TGTGCCAGCAGCTCCGCTGGGGGCGAGCAGTACTTC. As protein: CASSSAGGEQYF.

The chain is built from TRBV11-1 and TRBJ1-6, with TRBD1 identical over 7 bases. V dropped 4 bases and J dropped 6; count of bases not matched to a gene: 3. The CDR3 loop spans 14 amino acids. Per the germline V gene, CDR1 is SGHAT and CDR2 is FQDESV (reference sequence). The CDR3 spells CASSSTGFNSPLHF. The CDR3, as DNA: TGTGCCAGCAGCTCGACAGGGTTTAATTCACCCCTCCACTTT.

The rearrangement joins TRBV18 to TRBJ1-1; the match to TRBD1 covers 7 bases. In germline, CDR1 is KGHSH, CDR2 LQKENI. After removal of 6 bases from V and 1 base from J, the junction contained 5 bases not matched to a gene. There are 14 residues in the CDR3. The DNA for the CDR3 is TGTGCCAGCTCGCGGGACAGCTCGAACACTGAAGCTTTCTTT. Translating it yields CASSRDSSNTEAFF. The whole variable domain, filled in from reference TRBV18 and TRBJ1-1, reads NAGVMQNPRHLVRRRGQEARLRCSPMKGHSHVYWYRQLPEEGLKFMVYLQKENIIDESGMPKERFSAEFPKEGPSILRIQQVVRGDSAAYFCASSRDSSNTEAFFGQGTRLTVV.

This clone was detected only a few times. The rearrangement joins TRBV7-6 to TRBJ1-4, with D possibly being TRBD1 (5 bases). Germline lookup yields CDR1 SGHVS and CDR2 FNYEAQ. V shed 5 bases and J shed 3 bases, with 10 bases lying between them. The CDR3 runs 14 residues. The CDR3 loop reads CASSTGTANEKLFF. CDR3 sequence (DNA): TGTGCCAGCAGCACGGGGACGGCTAATGAAAAACTGTTTTTT.

The chain uses TRBV4-3 and TRBJ2-7; D is possibly TRBD2 (6 bases). The germline CDR1 and CDR2 sequences are LGHNA and YSLEER. The CDR3 contains 16 residues. Trimming left V 3 bases short and J 0 bases short, with 15 bases between. CDR3 sequence reads: CASSQELAISSYEQYF. CDR3 nucleotides: TGCGCCAGCAGCCAGGAGCTAGCGATTAGCTCCTACGAGCAGTACTTC.

CDR3 sequence: CASSPTEKYYGYTF. Written as DNA, the CDR3 is TGTGCCAGTAGCCCGACAGAGAAATACTATGGCTACACCTTC. The chain links TRBV19 to TRBJ1-2; tentative D call: TRBD1 (5 bases). The length of the CDR3 is 14 residues. The germline V and J ends were trimmed by 6 bases and 3 bases, with 14 bases remaining between them. CDR1 and CDR2 from the germline V gene are LNHDA and SQIVND (reference sequence).

The chain uses TRBV28 and TRBJ1-2, with D tentatively TRBD1 (5 bases). The germline V and J ends were trimmed by 3 bases and 3 bases, with 11 bases remaining between them. CDR3 length: 14 amino acids. Germline CDR1 and CDR2: MDHEN and SYDVKM. The chain's CDR3 is CASSFLIGDYGYTF. DNA for the CDR3: TGTGCCAGCAGTTTTTTGATAGGGGACTATGGCTACACCTTC.